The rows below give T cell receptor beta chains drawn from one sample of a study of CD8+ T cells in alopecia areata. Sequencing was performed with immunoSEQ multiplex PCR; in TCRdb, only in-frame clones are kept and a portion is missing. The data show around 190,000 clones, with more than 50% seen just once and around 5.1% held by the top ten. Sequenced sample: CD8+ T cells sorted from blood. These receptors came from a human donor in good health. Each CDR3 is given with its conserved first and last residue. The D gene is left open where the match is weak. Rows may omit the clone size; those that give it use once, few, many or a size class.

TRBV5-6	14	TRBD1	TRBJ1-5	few	CASSYGTGSQPQHF	TGTGCCAGCAGCTACGGGACAGGTTCGCAGCCCCAGCATTTT
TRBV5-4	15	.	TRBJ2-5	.	CASSFGVAQKETQYF	TGTGCCAGCAGCTTCGGGGTAGCGCAGAAAGAGACCCAGTACTTC
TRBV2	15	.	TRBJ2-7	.	CASSPSIGLSYEQYF	TGTGCCAGCAGTCCCTCAATCGGCCTCTCCTACGAGCAGTACTTC
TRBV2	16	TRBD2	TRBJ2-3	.	CASIHRDYAATDTQYF	TGTGCCAGCATTCACCGGGACTATGCCGCCACAGATACGCAGTATTTT
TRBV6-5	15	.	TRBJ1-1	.	CASSYDEGMSTEAFF	TGTGCCAGCAGTTACGATGAGGGGATGAGCACTGAAGCTTTCTTT
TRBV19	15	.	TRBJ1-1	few	CASRDGGLRDTEAFF	TGTGCCAGTAGAGACGGGGGGCTGAGGGACACTGAAGCTTTCTTT
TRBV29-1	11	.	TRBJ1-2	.	CSTGNTYGYTF	TGCAGCACAGGGAATACCTATGGCTACACCTTC
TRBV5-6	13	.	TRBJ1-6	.	CASELWGGSPLHF	TGTGCCAGCGAACTCTGGGGCGGTTCACCCCTCCACTTT
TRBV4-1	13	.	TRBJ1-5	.	CASSHVGNQPQHF	TGCGCCAGCAGCCACGTCGGCAATCAGCCCCAGCATTTT
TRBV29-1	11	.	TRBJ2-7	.	CSVGEVHEQYF	TGCAGCGTCGGGGAGGTACACGAGCAGTACTTC
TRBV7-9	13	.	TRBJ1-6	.	CASSPSVNSPLHF	TGTGCCAGCAGCCCCTCCGTTAATTCACCCCTCCACTTT
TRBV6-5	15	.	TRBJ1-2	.	CASSYSTAGVVGYTF	TGTGCCAGCAGTTACTCGACAGCGGGGGTGGTGGGCTACACCTTC